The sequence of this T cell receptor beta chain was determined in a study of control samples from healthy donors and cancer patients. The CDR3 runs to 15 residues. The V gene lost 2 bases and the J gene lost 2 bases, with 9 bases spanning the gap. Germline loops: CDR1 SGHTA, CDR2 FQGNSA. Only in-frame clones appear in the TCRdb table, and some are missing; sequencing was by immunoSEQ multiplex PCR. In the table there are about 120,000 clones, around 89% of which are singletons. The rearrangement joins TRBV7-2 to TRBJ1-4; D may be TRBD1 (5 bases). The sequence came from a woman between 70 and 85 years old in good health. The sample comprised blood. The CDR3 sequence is CASSLQGLTNEKLFF. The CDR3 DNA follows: TGTGCCAGCAGCTTACAGGGACTGACTAATGAAAAACTGTTTTTT.